These 4 T cell receptor beta chains originate from one sample sequenced in a study of blood T cell repertoires in COVID-19. Profiling relied on immunoSEQ multiplex PCR, and the TCRdb table lists in-frame clones only, not all of them. Found here are around 170,000 clones, 65% to 85% of them singletons; the top ten hold roughly 13%. Input material: peripheral blood. Receptors were obtained from a woman older than 75 with acute or convalescent COVID-19.

The chain recombines TRBV5-1 with TRBJ1-6; the D gene is possibly TRBD1 (5 bases). This CDR3 region has 15 residues. Trimming left V 4 bases short and J 7 bases short, with 15 bases between. The germline V gene encodes CDR1 SGHRS and CDR2 YFSETQ. CDR3 sequence reads: CASSTVGGENSPLHF. The CDR3 region has the DNA TGCGCCAGCAGCACCGTGGGGGGGGAAAATTCACCCCTCCACTTT.

V usage is TRBV5-1 and J usage is TRBJ2-7; D call uncertain. This CDR3 has 12 residues. Germline V gene sequence: CDR1 SGHRS, CDR2 YFSETQ. Trimming took 0 bases from V and 4 from J, leaving 5 bases between them. This CDR3 reads CASSLDRYEQYF. The DNA of the CDR3 is TGCGCCAGCAGCTTGGATCGTTACGAGCAGTACTTC.

The chain employs TRBV5-1 and TRBJ2-2; D perhaps matches TRBD1 (5 bases). The CDR3 covers 13 residues. V was cut by 4 bases and J by 7 bases, with 11 bases left in between. Germline assignment: CDR1 SGHRS and CDR2 YFSETQ. The chain's CDR3 is CASSPPGYGELFF. In DNA form, the CDR3 reads TGCGCCAGCAGCCCCCCAGGGTACGGGGAGCTGTTTTTT.

The chain uses TRBV19 and TRBJ1-5; tentatively, D is TRBD1 (5 bases). V dropped 3 bases and J dropped 4 bases, with 13 bases sitting between them. The CDR3 loop spans 15 amino acids. Looked up from germline, CDR1 is LNHDA and CDR2 is SQIVND (reference sequence). Written as DNA, the CDR3 is TGTGCCAGTAGTATGGGGGGGATGAAGAATCAGCCCCAGCATTTT. Translating it yields CASSMGGMKNQPQHF. The full variable domain, completed using reference TRBV19 and TRBJ1-5, is DGGITQSPKYLFRKEGQNVTLSCEQNLNHDAMYWYRQDPGQGLRLIYYSQIVNDFQKGDIAEGYSVSREKKESFPLTVTSAQKNPTAFYLCASSMGGMKNQPQHFGDGTRLSIL.